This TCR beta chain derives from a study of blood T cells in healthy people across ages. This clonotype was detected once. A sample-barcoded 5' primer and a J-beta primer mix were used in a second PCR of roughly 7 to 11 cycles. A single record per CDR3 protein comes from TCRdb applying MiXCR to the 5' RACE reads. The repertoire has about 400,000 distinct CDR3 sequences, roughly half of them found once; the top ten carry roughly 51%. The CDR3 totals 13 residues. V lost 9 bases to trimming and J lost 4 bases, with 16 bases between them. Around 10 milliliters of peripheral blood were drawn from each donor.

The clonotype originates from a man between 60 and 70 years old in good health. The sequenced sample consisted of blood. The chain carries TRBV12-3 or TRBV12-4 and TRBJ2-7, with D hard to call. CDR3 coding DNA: TGTGCCAGTGGTACCGCTGCTGTTTACGAGCAGTACTTC. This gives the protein CASGTAAVYEQYF.